The rows below give T cell receptor beta chains drawn from one sample of a study of blood T cells in healthy people across ages. Via MiXCR, TCRdb re-called the 5' RACE reads, giving one row per CDR3 protein. Of fewer than 800,000 distinct CDR3 sequences in the sample, around 20% were seen once. Sequencing was performed on blood. These receptors came from a man aged 70-80 years in good health. CDR3s include the opening cysteine and the closing phenylalanine or tryptophan. D genes are given only for firm matches. Clone sizes are given selectively: once, few, many, or a class where the clone is expanded.

D gene | J gene | clone size | V gene | CDR3 protein | CDR3 DNA
TRBD2 | TRBJ2-7 | few | TRBV7-2 | CASSPRLASYEQYF | TGTGCCAGCAGCCCTCGACTAGCTTCCTACGAGCAGTACTTC
TRBD1 | TRBJ1-2 | few | TRBV7-9 | CAGSPLQTKTGDGYTF | TGTGCCGGCAGCCCACTTCAAACAAAGACAGGGGATGGCTACACCTTC
NA | TRBJ1-4 | NA | TRBV6-6 | CASTSGATNEKLFF | TGTGCCAGCACCTCAGGGGCTACTAATGAAAAACTGTTTTTT
NA | TRBJ2-7 | NA | TRBV12-3/TRBV12-4 | CASSRLAPGYEQYF | TGTGCCAGCAGTCGGCTAGCGCCAGGATACGAGCAGTACTTC
NA | TRBJ2-3 | NA | TRBV20-1 | CSANTGDTQYF | TGCAGTGCTAATACTGGAGATACGCAGTATTTT
NA | TRBJ2-1 | NA | TRBV6-4 | CASSEQASRNEQFF | TGTGCCAGCAGTGAGCAGGCTAGCAGGAATGAGCAGTTCTTC
NA | TRBJ2-1 | NA | TRBV28 | CASSRIELVLHNEQFF | TGTGCCAGCAGTCGCATCGAACTAGTGCTTCACAATGAGCAGTTCTTC
NA | TRBJ2-5 | few | TRBV7-2 | CASSSARETQYF | TGTGCCAGCAGCTCCGCCCGGGAGACCCAGTACTTC
NA | TRBJ2-4 | few | TRBV7-6 | CASSLPGNIQYF | TGTGCCAGCAGCTTACCCGGAAACATTCAGTACTTC
NA | TRBJ2-3 | NA | TRBV6-6 | CASNHWENRTDTQYF | TGTGCCAGCAACCACTGGGAGAACCGCACAGATACGCAGTATTTT
TRBD2 | TRBJ2-1 | few | TRBV4-2 | CASSVTSGSGDEQFF | TGTGCCAGCAGCGTTACTAGCGGGAGTGGCGATGAGCAGTTCTTC
NA | TRBJ2-5 | NA | TRBV28 | CASSSGSRPWYF | TGTGCCAGCAGTTCGGGCTCACGCCCTTGGTACTTC
NA | TRBJ2-5 | NA | TRBV28 | CASSPAEERLYQETQYF | TGTGCCAGCAGCCCCGCGGAGGAGCGATTGTACCAAGAGACCCAGTACTTC
NA | TRBJ2-5 | many | TRBV12-3/TRBV12-4 | CASSLSETQYF | TGTGCCAGCAGCCTATCGGAGACCCAGTACTTC
NA | TRBJ2-5 | NA | TRBV5-1 | CASSLVSEPRETQYF | TGCGCCAGCAGCTTGGTCAGTGAGCCCAGGGAGACCCAGTACTTC
NA | TRBJ2-7 | NA | TRBV20-1 | CRPLPLGGGSYEQYF | TGCAGGCCCCTACCCTTAGGGGGAGGCTCCTACGAGCAGTACTTC
NA | TRBJ1-5 | NA | TRBV20-1 | CSARDRGGQPQHF | TGCAGTGCTAGAGATCGTGGGGGTCAGCCCCAGCATTTT
TRBD2 | TRBJ2-1 | few | TRBV20-1 | CSAVSLAGENYNEQFF | TGCAGTGCTGTCTCACTAGCGGGAGAAAACTACAATGAGCAGTTCTTC
NA | TRBJ2-3 | once | TRBV4-3 | CASSPGLSLLTTDTQYF | TGCGCCAGCAGCCCCGGACTTTCACTTCTTACCACAGATACGCAGTATTTT
TRBD2 | TRBJ2-2 | NA | TRBV12-3/TRBV12-4 | CASSFPSGTNTGELFF | TGTGCCAGCAGTTTTCCCAGCGGGACCAACACCGGGGAGCTGTTTTTT
TRBD2 | TRBJ2-7 | many | TRBV3-1 | CASSYGTSGYEQYF | TGTGCCAGCAGCTACGGGACTAGCGGCTACGAGCAGTACTTC
TRBD2 | TRBJ2-7 | many | TRBV27 | CASSLSTSGAYEQYF | TGTGCCAGCAGTTTGTCGACTAGCGGGGCCTACGAGCAGTACTTC
NA | TRBJ1-3 | NA | TRBV25-1 | CASSDPGDSGNTIYF | TGTGCCAGCAGTGATCCAGGGGACTCTGGAAACACCATATATTTT
TRBD1 | TRBJ2-7 | few | TRBV6-5 | CASSYSSTGDRGHYEQYF | TGTGCCAGCAGTTACTCCTCCACCGGGGACAGGGGCCACTACGAGCAGTACTTC
TRBD2 | TRBJ2-1 | NA | TRBV12-3/TRBV12-4 | CASSTATSGLPSYNEQFF | TGTGCCAGCAGTACGGCGACTAGCGGGCTCCCCTCCTACAATGAGCAGTTCTTC
NA | TRBJ2-7 | few | TRBV7-9 | CASSGYREQYF | TGTGCCAGCAGCGGATACCGCGAGCAGTACTTC
TRBD2 | TRBJ2-1 | many | TRBV5-1 | CASKAGGSGPHNEQFF | TGCGCCAGCAAGGCGGGAGGAAGTGGGCCTCACAATGAGCAGTTCTTC
TRBD2 | TRBJ2-7 | many | TRBV6-2/TRBV6-3 | CASSYPRAGTAEQYF | TGTGCCAGCAGTTACCCCAGAGCGGGAACCGCCGAGCAGTACTTC
NA | TRBJ2-1 | few | TRBV28 | CASTEQGSYNEQFF | TGTGCCAGCACGGAGCAAGGCTCCTACAATGAGCAGTTCTTC
TRBD2 | TRBJ2-5 | NA | TRBV7-9 | CASSLASGTSGRETQYF | TGTGCCAGCAGCTTAGCCTCCGGGACTAGCGGGAGAGAGACCCAGTACTTC
NA | TRBJ2-7 | once | TRBV12-3/TRBV12-4 | CASSLMGYSYEQYF | TGTGCCAGCAGTTTAATGGGCTACTCCTACGAGCAGTACTTC
TRBD1 | TRBJ2-3 | few | TRBV12-3/TRBV12-4 | CASSLAWTGGDTDTQYF | TGTGCCAGCAGTTTAGCTTGGACAGGGGGTGACACAGATACGCAGTATTTT
TRBD1 | TRBJ1-5 | few | TRBV15 | CATSSRTGVNQPQHF | TGTGCCACCAGCTCCAGGACAGGGGTCAATCAGCCCCAGCATTTT
NA | TRBJ2-7 | many | TRBV28 | CASSSGDTRQYF | TGTGCCAGCAGTTCAGGGGACACCAGGCAGTACTTC
NA | TRBJ1-5 | NA | TRBV12-3/TRBV12-4 | CATGGDYQPQHF | TGTGCCACGGGGGGAGATTATCAGCCCCAGCATTTT
NA | TRBJ2-5 | few | TRBV11-2 | CASSLDLGRAQYF | TGTGCCAGCAGCTTAGATCTGGGCAGGGCCCAGTACTTC
NA | TRBJ2-5 | many | TRBV7-9 | CASSLDINRGETQYF | TGTGCCAGCAGCTTAGACATAAATCGGGGAGAGACCCAGTACTTC
NA | TRBJ2-6 | NA | TRBV3-1 | CASSLLGTGANVLTF | TGTGCCAGCAGCCTCCTTGGGACTGGGGCCAACGTCCTGACTTTC
TRBD2 | TRBJ2-1 | many | TRBV7-3 | CASSFGLAPYNEQFF | TGTGCCAGCAGCTTCGGACTAGCGCCTTACAATGAGCAGTTCTTC
TRBD1 | TRBJ2-2 | few | TRBV20-1 | CSAGTGVTGELFF | TGCAGTGCTGGGACAGGGGTCACCGGGGAGCTGTTTTTT
NA | TRBJ2-5 | NA | TRBV20-1 | CTVTTKEETQYF | TGCACAGTGACCACCAAAGAAGAGACCCAGTACTTC
TRBD1 | TRBJ2-4 | few | TRBV6-5 | CASSYTTGGLGKNIQYF | TGTGCCAGCAGTTACACAACAGGGGGCTTGGGCAAAAACATTCAGTACTTC
NA | TRBJ2-5 | few | TRBV21-1 | CASSKKVETERTGPGEQYF | TGTGCCAGCAGCAAAAAGGTGGAGACAGAACGTACCGGACCCGGGGAGCAGTACTTC
NA | TRBJ2-5 | many | TRBV7-2 | CASSPALLRTQETQYF | TGTGCCAGCAGCCCGGCCTTGCTCCGGACCCAAGAGACCCAGTACTTC
NA | TRBJ2-1 | few | TRBV3-1 | CASSRINNEQFF | TGTGCCAGCAGCCGGATAAACAATGAGCAGTTCTTC
NA | TRBJ2-7 | NA | TRBV4-3 | CASSQDLGAYSYEQYF | TGCGCCAGCAGCCAAGATTTAGGGGCCTACTCCTACGAGCAGTACTTC
NA | TRBJ2-5 | many | TRBV7-9 | CASSLAGEGQETQYF | TGTGCCAGCAGCTTAGCGGGAGAGGGCCAAGAGACCCAGTACTTC
NA | TRBJ2-2 | NA | TRBV29-1 | CSATGQNTGELFF | TGCAGCGCAACGGGACAAAACACCGGGGAGCTGTTTTTT
NA | TRBJ2-7 | NA | TRBV15 | CATSRDRQAYEQYF | TGTGCCACCAGCAGAGACCGGCAAGCCTACGAGCAGTACTTC
NA | TRBJ1-2 | NA | TRBV20-1 | CSAGTQPANYGYTF | TGCAGTGCGGGGACCCAACCCGCTAACTATGGCTACACCTTC
NA | TRBJ2-3 | many | TRBV4-1 | CASSLGAGGTDTQYF | TGCGCCAGCAGTTTGGGGGCAGGGGGCACAGATACGCAGTATTTT
NA | TRBJ2-5 | NA | TRBV3-1 | CASSSVAKTQYF | TGTGCCAGCAGTTCCGTGGCGAAGACCCAGTACTTC
TRBD2 | TRBJ2-4 | few | TRBV7-2 | CASSFRTSGPLAKNIQYF | TGTGCCAGCAGCTTCAGGACTAGCGGGCCACTAGCCAAAAACATTCAGTACTTC
NA | TRBJ2-3 | few | TRBV7-9 | CASSLDAATDTQYF | TGTGCCAGCAGCTTAGATGCAGCCACAGATACGCAGTATTTT
NA | TRBJ1-2 | NA | TRBV20-1 | CSAPDSYGYTF | TGCAGTGCCCCCGACAGCTATGGCTACACCTTC
TRBD2 | TRBJ2-2 | few | TRBV20-1 | CSAPTSGTRYTGELFF | TGCAGTGCTCCCACTAGCGGGACCCGATACACCGGGGAGCTGTTTTTT
NA | TRBJ1-3 | few | TRBV10-3 | CAISEPGNAIYF | TGTGCCATCAGTGAGCCTGGAAACGCCATATATTTT
NA | TRBJ2-1 | many | TRBV5-1 | CASSAMAGQKYNEQFF | TGCGCCAGCAGCGCAATGGCGGGCCAGAAGTACAATGAGCAGTTCTTC
TRBD1 | TRBJ2-7 | NA | TRBV9 | CASSGIGQVEQYF | TGTGCCAGCAGCGGAATCGGACAGGTCGAGCAGTACTTC